This TCR beta chain was captured in a study of regulatory T cells in long-lasting Graves disease (TCRdb year 2021). Looking at the study overall: Antithyroid drugs had been taken for less than 3 months by newly diagnosed Graves' disease patients. Peripheral blood TCR sequencing and RNA sequencing compared persistent Graves' disease patients with newly diagnosed Graves' disease patients. The study took place in China and was registered as a clinical trial. A total of some 35 samples underwent TCR sequencing, from about 13 patients with persistent Graves' disease and 20 or so patients with newly diagnosed Graves' disease. What the study reported, not specific to this receptor: Patients with persistent disease shared more public clonotypes (approximately 2,500) than newly diagnosed patients did (about 1,000). The small sample size was acknowledged by the authors as a limitation that may reduce accuracy. Peripheral blood alone was examined, since thyroid tissue, which constituted the primary lesion, could not be accessed. Persistent disease showed preferential use of TRBV28, TRBJ1-2 and TRBJ2-5, whereas newly diagnosed disease favored TRBV20-1 and TRBJ2-1. Lower TCR Shannon entropy and fewer highly expanded clones were observed in persistent Graves' disease patients than in newly diagnosed patients, which suggested clonal expansion. Sequencing and analysis were limited to the TCR beta chain.

CDR1 is given as SGHRS and CDR2 as YFSETQ, both from the germline V gene. The CDR3, cysteine through phenylalanine, is 16 amino acids long. The read is trimmed to its CDR3 DNA, 48 bases read in frame from base 1. V and J are truncated by 1 base and 2 bases respectively, leaving an intervening sequence of 14 bases. The library was obtained by multiplex PCR. Sequencing was carried out with an Illumina HiSeq 4000. To build TCR beta libraries, CDR3 regions were amplified by Arm-PCR using iRepertoire HTBI primers. Gel purification was performed on PCR products prior to sequencing. The original methods were these. Gene usage analysis of CDR3 amino acid clonotypes relied on the approximately 62 TRBV and 15 or so TRBJ segments identified across samples. COPE and FqMerger were used to merge the filtered high-quality paired reads into contigs. BLAST was used to align contigs to IMGT TRBV, TRBD and TRBJ reference genes, with CDR3 defined following IMGT. Any clonotype with a frequency above 0.1% was counted as a highly expanded clone. Shannon entropy served as the measure of repertoire diversity, while the Gini coefficient captured V-J evenness. A clonotype was considered public if more than one individual shared it. TCRdb passed the public sequencing reads through fastp at Q25 and MiXCR, retaining productive beta sequences. Here each entry gathers all rows of one CDR3 protein and keeps the most common genes and DNA. The V and J calls follow TCRdb's processing rather than the paper's. In all, the sample holds 620,000 or so distinct CDR3 sequences, and approximately 15% of those were seen once. The ten largest clones capture 18% of the sample.

What this sample's time point label stands for: newly diagnosed GD, antithyroid drugs for less than 3 months. RNA was extracted from PBMCs in TRIzol for both TCR sequencing and RNA sequencing. The diagnosis of Graves' disease was made according to American Thyroid Association guidelines. Patients were recruited from an endocrinology department in Xi'an, China. From each patient, 8 to 10 milliliters of peripheral blood was collected into an EDTA anticoagulant tube. Ficoll Paque Plus density gradient separation was used to isolate PBMCs, and no further T cell sorting was performed. RNA quality was checked with an Agilent 2100 Bioanalyzer and agarose gel, and concentration with a NanoDrop 2000. This clonotype was recorded many times. Its recognized antigen is unknown. One base away there is no much larger clone; base qualities are not given. The data also belong to a second study, concerning T cells in Graves' hyperthyroidism and ophthalmopathy. Looking at the second paper: Stable Graves' hyperthyroidism was defined as no progression to ophthalmopathy during 18 months of follow-up. Hyperthyroidism patients were newly diagnosed, had a disease duration of under 2 months, and were aged 18 to 65 years. Any patient with an uncontrolled infection, another autoimmune disease, pregnancy or lactation was excluded. Diagnoses were based on clinical symptoms, serum thyroxine and TRAb, thyroid ultrasound and orbital computed tomography. The first round of RT-PCR for the TCR CDR3 was performed with the HTBI primer set and the Qiagen OneStep RT-PCR kit. Most expanded thyroid clonotypes (frequency above 0.001) were also detected in blood, suggesting blood repertoires may reflect thyroid immune responses. In cross-validation, a model built on a 13 V-J signature told ophthalmopathy apart from stable hyperthyroidism with 87.88% sensitivity and 81% to 82% specificity, and in testing the same model reached 80%/75%. In validation, the model predicted progression to ophthalmopathy a median of 6.5 months before onset, with roughly 70% sensitivity and more than 72% specificity. A discovery cohort of fewer than 110 patients, roughly 43 with Graves' ophthalmopathy and roughly 59 with stable Graves' hyperthyroidism, was used to find distinguishing TCR V-J signatures. An independent validation cohort of 18 to 20 hyperthyroidism patients and 17 patients who later progressed to ophthalmopathy tested prospective prediction of ophthalmopathy. The 90 to 100 discovery patients were randomly split 7:3 into training and test sets. In six Graves' hyperthyroidism patients, the study also compared T-cell repertoires from thyroid tissue with T-cell repertoires from blood. Once sampling was done, hyperthyroidism patients were given methimazole at a starting dose of 30 mg daily, whereas ophthalmopathy patients were given high-dose intravenous methylprednisolone. A second multiplex PCR round built the libraries, followed by size selection and purification. Libraries were sequenced paired-end with 100 bp reads on an Illumina HiSeq2000. Raw data were processed with SOAPnuke, discarding reads with adapters, uncalled bases, mean Phred below 15, or no exact constant-primer or identifier match. COPE v1.2.5 was used to merge high-quality paired reads, and clonotypes were defined as unique nucleotide sequences. MiTCR v1.1 was used to align clonotypes to the IMGT TRBV, TRBD and TRBJ reference segments. The analysis included only V-J combinations with a frequency above 0.0001, which together covered 99% to 99.2% of the repertoires. A TCS score was defined as the ratio of F50 (clonal expansion) to E x V (chaos), with BLOSUM62-based TCRdist applied between CDR3 peptides within each V-J. Welch's t-statistics and random forest reduced several hundred V-J features to under 15, which were used in a naive Bayes classifier (R e1071). No statistical method was used to set the sample size in advance, and investigators knew the group allocation. The paper describes TCR Vbeta CDR3 sequencing of fewer than 150 peripheral blood samples, made up of 43 ophthalmopathy patients, around 73 hyperthyroidism patients and 17 progressor patients.

This sample comprised peripheral blood mononuclear cells (PBMCs), obtained at new diagnosis, from a patient treated with antithyroid drugs. The sequence is built from TRBV5-1 and TRBJ2-3; the D region possibly corresponds to TRBD2 (6 bases align). This receptor was obtained from a woman in her 30s with Graves disease. Donor details come from another sample of the same person, matched by shared clones. The CDR3 amino acid sequence is: CASSLYGGVVTDTQYF. The DNA is as follows: TGCGCCAGCAGCTTGTACGGCGGGGTAGTCACAGATACGCAGTATTTT.